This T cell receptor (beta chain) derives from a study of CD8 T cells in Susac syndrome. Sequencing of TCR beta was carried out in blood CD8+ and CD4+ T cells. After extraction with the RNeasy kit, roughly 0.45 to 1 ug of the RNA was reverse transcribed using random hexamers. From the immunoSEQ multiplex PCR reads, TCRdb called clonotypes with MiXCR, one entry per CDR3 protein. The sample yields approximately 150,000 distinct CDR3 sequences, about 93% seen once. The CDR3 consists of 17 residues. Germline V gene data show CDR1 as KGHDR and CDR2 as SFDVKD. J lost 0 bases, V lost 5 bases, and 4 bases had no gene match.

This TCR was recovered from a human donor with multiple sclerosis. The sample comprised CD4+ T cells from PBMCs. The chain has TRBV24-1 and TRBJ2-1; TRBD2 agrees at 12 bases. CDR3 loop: CATSGTSGTRSYNEQFF. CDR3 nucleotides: TGTGCCACCAGTGGGACTAGCGGGACCCGCTCCTACAATGAGCAGTTCTTC.